Listed below are T cell receptor beta chains from one sample, sequenced in a study of blood T cell repertoires in COVID-19. Generated by immunoSEQ multiplex PCR, the TCRdb table keeps only in-frame clones and is missing some. The sample consists of 150,000 to 180,000 clones, about 80% of them appearing once. Input material: peripheral blood. The receptors originated from an older woman with COVID-19, enrolled during active disease. CDR3s include the opening cysteine and the closing phenylalanine or tryptophan. The order of the fields is clone size, D gene, V gene, J gene, CDR3 protein, CDR3 DNA. A D gene is named only where the DNA matches it firmly. Expanded clones get a size class; other rows say once, few or many, or leave the size out.

size: -; D: -; V: TRBV12-3/TRBV12-4; J: TRBJ1-1; CDR3: CASSLVGDTEAFF; DNA: TGTGCCAGCAGCCTTGTTGGAGACACTGAAGCTTTCTTT
size: -; D: TRBD1; V: TRBV10-3; J: TRBJ1-1; CDR3: CAIRGDRGVAEAFF; DNA: TGTGCCATCAGGGGGGACAGGGGTGTCGCTGAAGCTTTCTTT
size: once; D: TRBD1; V: TRBV12-3/TRBV12-4; J: TRBJ1-2; CDR3: CASSWGQPYGYTF; DNA: TGTGCCAGCAGTTGGGGACAGCCCTATGGCTACACCTTC
size: -; D: TRBD1; V: TRBV7-9; J: TRBJ1-3; CDR3: CASSRSDRALGVYF; DNA: TGTGCCAGCAGCCGCTCGGACAGGGCCCTTGGTGTATATTTT
size: -; D: TRBD1; V: TRBV5-1; J: TRBJ2-1; CDR3: CASSTGTGSYNEQFF; DNA: TGCGCCAGCAGCACCGGGACAGGAAGTTACAATGAGCAGTTCTTC
size: -; D: TRBD1; V: TRBV7-6; J: TRBJ1-2; CDR3: CASSLVGGQVDGYTF; DNA: TGTGCCAGCAGCTTAGTGGGCGGACAGGTTGATGGCTACACCTTC
size: -; D: TRBD1; V: TRBV27; J: TRBJ1-1; CDR3: CASSFGQGIFSEAFF; DNA: TGTGCCAGCAGTTTTGGACAGGGGATCTTCTCTGAAGCTTTCTTT
size: -; D: TRBD1; V: TRBV3-1/TRBV3-2; J: TRBJ1-4; CDR3: CASSLTGGEKLFF; DNA: TGTGCCAGCAGCCTGACAGGGGGGGAAAAACTGTTTTTT
size: few; D: -; V: TRBV11-2; J: TRBJ2-7; CDR3: CASRDDFGYEQYF; DNA: TGTGCCAGCAGAGATGATTTCGGCTACGAGCAGTACTTC
size: -; D: -; V: TRBV6-5; J: TRBJ1-2; CDR3: CASSSVELGYTF; DNA: TGTGCCAGCAGTTCGGTTGAGCTCGGCTACACCTTC
size: -; D: -; V: TRBV19; J: TRBJ2-2; CDR3: CASSWGPLSTGELFF; DNA: TGTGCCAGTAGTTGGGGGCCCTTGAGCACCGGGGAGCTGTTTTTT
size: -; D: -; V: TRBV11-1; J: TRBJ2-5; CDR3: CASTPDGRETQYF; DNA: TGTGCCAGCACCCCCGATGGGCGCGAGACCCAGTACTTC
size: -; D: -; V: TRBV27; J: TRBJ1-1; CDR3: CASSGQNTEAFF; DNA: TGTGCCAGCAGTGGACAGAACACTGAAGCTTTCTTT
size: -; D: -; V: TRBV28; J: TRBJ1-1; CDR3: CASSSPLEAQNTEAFF; DNA: TGTGCCAGCAGTTCCCCCCTCGAGGCCCAGAACACTGAAGCTTTCTTT
size: -; D: TRBD1; V: TRBV6-5; J: TRBJ1-5; CDR3: CASSGTGLNQPQHF; DNA: TGTGCCAGCAGCGGGACAGGGCTCAATCAGCCCCAGCATTTT
size: -; D: TRBD1; V: TRBV15; J: TRBJ1-1; CDR3: CATSTAQWTGANTEAFF; DNA: TGTGCCACCAGCACCGCCCAATGGACAGGAGCTAACACTGAAGCTTTCTTT
size: -; D: TRBD1; V: TRBV14; J: TRBJ2-1; CDR3: CASSQELQGTEQFF; DNA: TGTGCCAGCAGCCAAGAGTTACAGGGGACTGAGCAGTTCTTC
size: few; D: -; V: TRBV3-1/TRBV3-2; J: TRBJ1-1; CDR3: CASSQPSGRTEAFF; DNA: TGTGCCAGCAGCCAGCCTTCAGGGCGCACTGAAGCTTTCTTT
size: few; D: -; V: TRBV10-3; J: TRBJ2-3; CDR3: CAIAQSTDTQYF; DNA: TGTGCCATCGCGCAAAGCACAGATACGCAGTATTTT
size: -; D: TRBD1; V: TRBV6-2/TRBV6-3; J: TRBJ1-2; CDR3: CASSYRRQGGGYTF; DNA: TGTGCCAGCAGTTACCGTCGACAGGGCGGTGGCTACACCTTC
size: -; D: -; V: TRBV5-5; J: TRBJ1-1; CDR3: CASSLRPGWAEAFF; DNA: TGTGCCAGCAGCCTTAGACCAGGGTGGGCTGAAGCTTTCTTT
size: -; D: -; V: TRBV29-1; J: TRBJ1-1; CDR3: CSVEAREVEAFF; DNA: TGCAGCGTGGAAGCCAGGGAAGTTGAAGCTTTCTTT
size: few; D: -; V: TRBV7-2; J: TRBJ1-6; CDR3: CASSLNKIYNSPLHF; DNA: TGTGCCAGCAGCTTAAACAAAATCTATAATTCACCCCTCCACTTT
size: -; D: -; V: TRBV5-8; J: TRBJ1-5; CDR3: CASSFGGGQPQHF; DNA: TGTGCCAGCAGCTTCGGGGGGGGTCAGCCCCAGCATTTT
size: -; D: TRBD1; V: TRBV5-1; J: TRBJ2-1; CDR3: CASRARDRVYNEQFF; DNA: TGCGCCAGCAGAGCCCGGGACAGGGTTTACAATGAGCAGTTCTTC
size: -; D: TRBD1; V: TRBV27; J: TRBJ1-5; CDR3: CASSVDRVMSPQHF; DNA: TGTGCCAGCAGTGTCGACAGGGTCATGTCGCCCCAGCATTTT
size: -; D: TRBD1; V: TRBV6-5; J: TRBJ2-7; CDR3: CASRYSRDRANEQYF; DNA: TGTGCCAGCAGATACTCCCGGGACAGGGCGAACGAGCAGTACTTC
size: -; D: -; V: TRBV5-5; J: TRBJ1-1; CDR3: CASSTVNTEAFF; DNA: TGTGCCAGCAGCACAGTGAACACTGAAGCTTTCTTT
size: -; D: TRBD1; V: TRBV6-1; J: TRBJ1-2; CDR3: CASSVTGLYGYTF; DNA: TGTGCCAGCAGTGTGACAGGGCTCTATGGCTACACCTTC
size: -; D: -; V: TRBV25-1; J: TRBJ1-2; CDR3: CASSDTGLYYGYTF; DNA: TGTGCCAGCAGTGATACAGGGTTGTACTATGGCTACACCTTC
size: -; D: -; V: TRBV7-2; J: TRBJ2-7; CDR3: CASSLAPAVAYEQYF; DNA: TGTGCCAGCAGCTTAGCCCCTGCGGTTGCCTACGAGCAGTACTTC
size: -; D: -; V: TRBV6-4; J: TRBJ2-2; CDR3: CASSVLGAGELFF; DNA: TGTGCCAGCAGTGTCCTAGGAGCCGGGGAGCTGTTTTTT
size: -; D: -; V: TRBV6-2/TRBV6-3; J: TRBJ1-3; CDR3: CASSYSIGVGGNTIYF; DNA: TGTGCCAGCAGTTACTCGATCGGGGTAGGCGGAAACACCATATATTTT
size: -; D: -; V: TRBV7-3; J: TRBJ1-1; CDR3: CASSNLQGQAFF; DNA: TGTGCCAGCAGCAACCTGCAGGGGCAAGCTTTCTTT
size: -; D: TRBD1; V: TRBV11-2; J: TRBJ1-2; CDR3: CASSRQGNGYTF; DNA: TGTGCCAGCAGTAGACAGGGGAATGGCTACACCTTC
size: once; D: -; V: TRBV4-2; J: TRBJ2-1; CDR3: CASSRTPSSYNEQFF; DNA: TGTGCCAGCAGCCGGACACCTAGCTCCTACAATGAGCAGTTCTTC